The clone carrying this TCR beta chain was detected only a few times. CDR3 length: 13 residues. The V gene lost 2 bases and the J gene lost 6 bases, with 8 bases spanning the gap. Germline assignment: CDR1 GTSNPN and CDR2 SVGIG (reference sequence). The data originate from a study of T cell responses to AZD1222 COVID-19 vaccine. Sequencing was performed with immunoSEQ multiplex PCR; in TCRdb, only in-frame clones are kept and a portion is missing. In the table there are 100,000 to 150,000 clones, more than 85% of which are singletons. The V call is TRBV30, the J call TRBJ1-6; D gene ambiguous. The sequence was collected from an adult in good health. Sequencing used peripheral blood, obtained on day 0 of AZD1222 vaccination. The CDR3 spells CAWSSEPNSPLHF. The DNA for the CDR3 is TGTGCCTGGAGTTCGGAGCCTAATTCACCCCTCCACTTT. The full variable domain, its missing parts supplied by reference TRBV30 and TRBJ1-6, is SQTIHQWPATLVQPVGSPLSLECTVEGTSNPNLYWYRQAAGRGLQLLFYSVGIGQISSEVPQNLSASRPQDRQFILSSKKLLLSDSGFYLCAWSSEPNSPLHFGNGTRLTVT.